Each of the 23 T cell receptor beta chains below was sequenced from the same sample in a study of CD8+ T cells in alopecia areata. Reverse transcribed after extraction, RNA yielded cDNA as the sequencing template. The repertoire was sequenced with immunoSEQ multiplex PCR; TCRdb's copy has only in-frame clones and lacks some. The sample has 150,000 to 200,000 clones; roughly three fifths are singletons. Treatment reported: oral pan-JAK inhibitor, 5-10 mg twice daily. Sequencing used CD8+ T cells sorted from blood, obtained at week 24, from a patient treated with tofacitinib. These receptors were collected from a human donor with alopecia areata.

This clone has only one observation. The chain carries TRBV27 and TRBJ1-2; 9 bases match TRBD1. Trimming removed 3 bases from V and 4 bases from J; junction bases left unmatched: 18. From germline, CDR1 is MNHEY and CDR2 SMNVEV (reference sequence). The CDR3 is 19 amino acids. The CDR3 region has the DNA TGTGCCAGCAGTTTTTTGCCGCGGACAGGGGATTTAAATTTCTATGGCTACACCTTC. It yields the protein CASSFLPRTGDLNFYGYTF.

The chain joins TRBV15 to TRBJ2-2, with 7 bases aligning to TRBD1. V lost 3 bases, J lost 0 bases, and 7 bases stayed unmatched. CDR1 and CDR2 (germline): LNHNV, YYDKDF (reference sequence). The CDR3 extends over 17 amino acids. CDR3 DNA sequence: TGTGCCACCAGCAGGGACAGGACAAGCGCGAACACCGGGGAGCTGTTTTTT. It specifies CATSRDRTSANTGELFF.

Worth noting for this clone: This sample also contains other DNA sequences that code for the same CDR3. J is TRBJ2-7 and V is TRBV2; D ambiguous. The V and J ends lost 1 base and 2 bases respectively, with 6 bases between them. Germline lookup yields CDR1 SNHLY and CDR2 FYNNEI. The CDR3 consists of 13 residues. Written as DNA, the CDR3 is TGTGCCAGCAGTGAAGGTGGGACCTACGAGCAGTACTTC. Amino acid sequence: CASSEGGTYEQYF.

The sample holds a few counts of this clone. The genes are TRBV28 and TRBJ1-5; D is ambiguous. The CDR3 sequence is 15 residues long. The V gene lost 3 bases and the J gene lost 0 bases, with 9 bases spanning the gap. Germline CDR1 reads MDHEN; CDR2 reads SYDVKM. The CDR3: CASSFRGHSNQPQHF. The CDR3, as DNA: TGTGCCAGCAGTTTTCGGGGTCATAGCAATCAGCCCCAGCATTTT.

This rearrangement joins TRBV2 to TRBJ2-7; D possibly uses TRBD1 or TRBD2 (5 bases each). This CDR3 is 12 amino acids long. Germline V gives CDR1 SNHLY, CDR2 FYNNEI. V shed 8 bases and J shed 4 bases, with 12 bases lying between them. CDR3 bases: TGTGCCAGCCGGGACGGAAAGTACGAGCAGTACTTC. Amino acid sequence: CASRDGKYEQYF.

This clone was recorded only once. This chain joins TRBV11-2 and TRBJ2-1, with D perhaps matching TRBD1 or TRBD2 (5 bases each). CDR1 and CDR2 from the germline V gene are SGHAT and FQNNGV. This CDR3 contains 17 residues. V was pared by 2 bases and J by 6 bases, with 20 bases between. CDR3 nucleotide sequence: TGTGCCAGCAGCTTATCAGGAGGACACTCGAGCGGCAATGAGCAGTTCTTC. Encoded protein: CASSLSGGHSSGNEQFF.

The V gene is TRBV15, the J gene TRBJ2-3, with D perhaps being TRBD1 or TRBD2 (5 bases each). Germline V CDR1 and CDR2: LNHNV, YYDKDF (reference sequence). CDR3 length equals 16 residues. Trimming took 0 bases from V and 3 from J, leaving 13 bases between them. The CDR3 DNA reads TGTGCCACCAGCAGAGATAGGGGAGAGGGGACAGATACGCAGTATTTT. It specifies CATSRDRGEGTDTQYF.

This clone was detected only a few times. The chain recombines TRBV7-8 with TRBJ1-1, with TRBD1 identical over 8 bases. The CDR3 is 15 amino acids. V shed 1 base and J 6 bases; nucleotides not matched to a gene: 7. Germline lookup yields CDR1 SGHVS and CDR2 FQNEAQ. The CDR3 DNA sequence: TGTGCCAGCAGCTTAGGGGGCAGGGGGCTGCCTGAAGCTTTCTTT. Its translation is CASSLGGRGLPEAFF.

J is TRBJ1-5 and V is TRBV7-9; D is perhaps TRBD1 (5 bases). Trimming shortened V by 5 bases and J by 6 bases, and 11 bases separated the two germline ends. The germline V gene encodes CDR1 SEHNR and CDR2 FQNEAQ (reference sequence). The CDR3 is made up of 13 amino acids. The CDR3 DNA follows: TGTGCCAGCAGCCCCGCGGGGGGTCAGCCCCAGCATTTT. It specifies CASSPAGGQPQHF.

The chain joins TRBV27 to TRBJ1-2; 7 nucleotides agree with TRBD1. The CDR3 runs to 13 residues. Trimming took 4 bases from V and 6 from J; bases not matched to a gene: 5. CDR1 and CDR2 (germline): MNHEY, SMNVEV (reference sequence). CDR3 protein: CASSWQGVDGYTF. DNA for the CDR3: TGTGCCAGCAGTTGGCAGGGGGTTGATGGCTACACCTTC.

The chain is built from TRBV14 and TRBJ1-2; the D is unclear. CDR1 SGHDN and CDR2 FVKESK come from the germline V gene. CDR3 length: 13 residues. Trimming stripped 5 bases from V and 7 bases from J, with 14 bases between. CDR3 region: CASSILAGSGYTF. The CDR3 nucleotides read TGTGCCAGCAGCATCCTAGCGGGGTCTGGCTACACCTTC.

This clone has a handful of counts. The chain joins TRBV28 to TRBJ2-7; D possibly uses TRBD1 or TRBD2 (5 bases each). The CDR3 covers 16 residues. V lost 2 bases and J lost 4, with 18 bases in between. Per germline, CDR1 MDHEN and CDR2 SYDVKM. CDR3 region: CASSLSSGARRYEQYF. The CDR3 DNA reads TGTGCCAGCAGTTTAAGCTCTGGGGCTAGGAGGTACGAGCAGTACTTC.

The chain employs TRBV29-1 and TRBJ1-2, with TRBD1 matching 7 bases. Per the germline V gene, CDR1 is SQVTM and CDR2 is ANQGSEA. The CDR3 runs to 16 residues. The V gene end was trimmed by 7 bases and the J gene end by 5 bases; junction bases not matched to a gene: 19. The CDR3 nucleotides are TGCAGCGCCCGGCATTTCAGGGGGGAGGGGTGGTATGGCTACACCTTC. Translating gives CSARHFRGEGWYGYTF.

This clone was seen only a few times. The chain links TRBV5-1 to TRBJ2-7, with TRBD2 as a possible D gene (5 bases). From germline, CDR1 is SGHRS and CDR2 YFSETQ. This CDR3 comprises 14 residues. Trimming pared 4 bases from V and 1 base from J, leaving 12 bases between. The CDR3 coding sequence is TGCGCCAGCAGCCTCGGAGGCAGATCCTACGAGCAGTACTTC. As protein: CASSLGGRSYEQYF.

This clone showed up just once. The chain employs TRBV10-2 and TRBJ1-5; D is ambiguous. This CDR3 spans 14 amino acids. Trimming took off 7 bases at V and 2 bases at J, with 12 bases between the two ends. Germline V gene data show CDR1 as WSHSY and CDR2 as SAAADI. The CDR3, as DNA: TGCGCCAGCAAGGACCCCTCGGGCAATCAGCCCCAGCATTTT. Protein sequence: CASKDPSGNQPQHF.

The chain combines TRBV4-1 with TRBJ2-3; D ambiguous. This CDR3 spans 17 amino acids. V was cut by 1 base and J by 4 bases, with 18 bases left in between. The germline gives CDR1 MGHRA, CDR2 YSYEKL. CDR3: CASSQAPLRVGPDTQYF. CDR3 DNA sequence: TGCGCCAGCAGCCAAGCTCCGCTTAGGGTTGGGCCAGATACGCAGTATTTT.

This rearrangement joins TRBV27 to TRBJ1-2, with TRBD1 identical over 7 bases. V shed 4 bases, J shed 0 bases, and the junction held 5 bases outside the gene matches. The germline CDR1 and CDR2 sequences are MNHEY and SMNVEV (reference sequence). The CDR3 has 15 amino acids. The CDR3 region has the DNA TGTGCCAGCAGTTCATTGGACAGGACTAACTATGGCTACACCTTC. Its protein is CASSSLDRTNYGYTF.

The V and J genes are TRBV7-9 and TRBJ2-1; D possibly corresponds to TRBD2 (6 bases). Trimming took off 10 bases at V and 8 bases at J, with 21 bases between the two ends. The CDR3 consists of 14 residues. CDR1 is SEHNR, CDR2 FQNEAQ, per germline (reference sequence). The CDR3 protein is CATGRGGAADEQFF. The CDR3 coding sequence is TGTGCCACCGGTCGAGGCGGGGCGGCCGATGAGCAGTTCTTC.

This clone has a single count. A much larger clone sits a single nucleotide away, making a read error possible. The chain has TRBV4-1 and TRBJ2-7; weak D call: TRBD2 (6 bases). The V and J ends lost 1 base and 4 bases respectively, with 20 bases between them. CDR3 length: 17 amino acids. Germline V gives CDR1 MGHRA, CDR2 YSYEKL. The CDR3 region is CASSQVLVAGPGYEQYF. DNA for the CDR3: TGCGCCAGCAGCCAAGTCCTGGTCGCGGGGCCGGGGTACGAGCAGTACTTC.

The chain is built from TRBV19 and TRBJ2-3; D call uncertain. Between the trimmed V and J ends, which lost 5 bases and 6 bases, there was a span of 15 bases. Germline CDR1 is LNHDA and CDR2 is SQIVND (reference sequence). The CDR3 length is 14 residues. The CDR3 nucleotides are TGTGCCAGTAGTGCCAGGTTGTCCCCGGATACGCAGTATTTT. Translating gives CASSARLSPDTQYF.

This clone was recorded once. The rearrangement links TRBV5-1 to TRBJ2-5, with D uncertain. Trimming took off 6 bases at V and 2 bases at J, with 14 bases between the two ends. The CDR3 has 14 residues. The V gene's germline CDR1 is SGHRS and CDR2 YFSETQ. CDR3 in DNA: TGCGCCAGCAAGGGTTGGGCGGCACAAGAGACCCAGTACTTC. It translates to CASKGWAAQETQYF. Combining the CDR3 with reference TRBV5-1 and TRBJ2-5 gives the whole variable domain KAGVTQTPRYLIKTRGQQVTLSCSPISGHRSVSWYQQTPGQGLQFLFEYFSETQRNKGNFPGRFSGRQFSNSRSEMNVSTLELGDSALYLCASKGWAAQETQYFGPGTRLLVL.

CDR3 nucleotides: TGTGCCAGCAGCTTAGGCAGGGCAGATGAGCAGTTCTTC. As protein: CASSLGRADEQFF. The chain employs TRBV7-9 and TRBJ2-1; the D gene is possibly TRBD1 (5 bases). V gave up 1 base and J gave up 8 bases, with 9 bases separating them. Germline CDR1 and CDR2: SEHNR and FQNEAQ (reference sequence). The CDR3 consists of 13 residues.

The V gene is TRBV12-5, the J gene TRBJ1-2, with D uncertain. V was pared by 1 base and J by 7 bases, with 13 bases between. This CDR3 is 14 amino acids long. The germline gives CDR1 LGHNT, CDR2 FRNRAP. The CDR3 loop reads CASGLGTVRSGYTF. The CDR3 DNA reads TGTGCTAGTGGTTTGGGGACCGTTAGAAGTGGCTACACCTTC.